The source of this T cell receptor (beta chain) is a study of blood T cell repertoires in COVID-19 (dated by TCRdb to the early 2020s). Regarding the study in general: Samples from collaborators originated in the United States, Italy and Spain and spanned both the acute and convalescent phases of COVID-19. The prospective study material was composed of cDNA or gDNA derived from T cells, B-cell-depleted T cells, or PBMCs. The dataset comprised deeply sampled blood TCRbeta repertoires from subjects exposed to, actively infected with, or recovered from COVID-19. The repertoires were released in a freely available public database meant as a resource for research on the immune response to SARS-CoV-2. Samples were obtained from the ongoing ImmuneRACE study (first 160 participants) and from over a thousand subjects provided by 6 global collaborators. The sample metadata nearly always contained a de-identified subject ID, COVID-19 status, age in years and sex. Where available, HLA class I and class II types were taken from metadata supplied by the sample provider and were not determined by assay-based typing.

The immunoSEQ Assay, a bias-controlled multiplex PCR, was used to amplify TCRbeta CDR3 regions from genomic DNA. The source study handled its data this way. Within the assay, amplification of reference gene primers was used to estimate how many nucleated cells each sample contained. Sequence reads were collapsed and filtered to measure the absolute abundance of every unique TCRbeta CDR3 rearrangement. Productive Simpson clonality was computed per sample as the square root of Simpson's diversity index over productive rearrangements. TCRdb provides this immuneACCESS table in a form limited to in-frame rearrangements. Some clones are lacking; in checked studies, under half of them reflect an unresolved V gene, and why the rest are absent is not known. That table supplies the V and J calls and clone size; D and trimming were determined from the DNA. Within this sample are about 190,000 clones, with under 80% of them counted one time only. The ten largest make up about 13% of the sample.

The paper as a whole reports these results and caveats: The amount of clinical and demographic metadata varied by source and participant and was provided uncurated.

The CDR3 measures 14 amino acids from cysteine to phenylalanine. Of all the DNA, just the CDR3 is kept, 42 bases in frame from base 1. The germline V and J ends show losses of 2 bases and 9 bases respectively, and no gene match explains 8 bases of the junction. From a lookup of the germline V gene, CDR1 and CDR2 are SQVTM and ANQGSEA. Samples from volunteer blood donors who had recovered from COVID-19 were contributed by a second Seattle source. Whole blood was collected in K2EDTA tubes by collaborating institutions according to the institutions' own protocols. Collaborator samples were shipped for TCRbeta analysis as frozen whole blood, isolated PBMCs, or DNA extracted from either sample type. As to this clone: The specificity of this receptor is unknown. Base qualities are not provided; no much larger clone lies one nucleotide away.

Material: peripheral blood. This receptor was taken from a man aged 50-60 years who had recovered from COVID-19. The sequence is built from TRBV29-1 and TRBJ2-2; 8 of the junction bases match TRBD1. The nucleotide sequence reads TGCAGCGTTGAAAAGGCAGGGGGCGTACGGGAGCTGTTTTTT. It specifies CSVEKAGGVRELFF.